The next 17 T cell receptor beta chains were all read from a single sample in a study of OX40 agonist ivuxolimab in advanced cancers. Only in-frame clones appear in the TCRdb table, and some are missing; sequencing was by immunoSEQ multiplex PCR. This table has under 50,000 clones, about 83% appearing once. The sample here was CD4+ or CD8+ T cells sorted from blood, taken in a trial of the OX40 agonist ivuxolimab. The source of these receptors is an adult with an advanced solid tumor such as melanoma, head and neck, liver or kidney cancer.

A single count supports this clone. The chain employs TRBV11-2 and TRBJ2-7; no definite D call. Per the germline V gene, CDR1 is SGHAT and CDR2 is FQNNGV. This CDR3 is 14 amino acids long. V lost 5 bases, J lost 0 bases, and 11 bases lay in between. Written as DNA, the CDR3 is TGTGCCAGCAGCCCGCGAAGCAACTCCTACGAGCAGTACTTC. Translation: CASSPRSNSYEQYF.

The chain uses TRBV13 and TRBJ2-5; TRBD2 matches 14 bases. The length of the CDR3 is 18 residues. Unmatched junction bases numbered 14, after V lost 7 bases and J lost 4 bases. Looked up from germline, CDR1 is PRHDT and CDR2 is FYEKMQ (reference sequence). The CDR3: CASTPSAGTSGRGETQYF. The CDR3 DNA reads as TGTGCCAGCACCCCATCTGCCGGGACTAGCGGGAGAGGAGAGACCCAGTACTTC.

This CDR3 reads CASSRQGTDTQYF. The CDR3 DNA reads TGTGCCAGCAGCCGACAGGGGACAGATACGCAGTATTTT. The V and J genes are TRBV14 and TRBJ2-3, with 8 bases lining up with TRBD1. V shed 4 bases and J 3 bases; nucleotides not matched to a gene: 0. Per the germline V gene, CDR1 is SGHDN and CDR2 is FVKESK. The length of the CDR3 is 13 residues.

Here the CDR3 reads CASVGGLAGNEQFF. In DNA, the CDR3 is TGTGCCAGCGTAGGGGGACTAGCGGGAAATGAGCAGTTCTTC. This chain connects TRBV2 to TRBJ2-1; 13 bases line up with TRBD2. This CDR3 is 14 amino acids long. Trimming at V came to 8 bases and at J to 7 bases, leaving 5 bases not matched to a gene. Germline lookup yields CDR1 SNHLY and CDR2 FYNNEI.

The chain employs TRBV11-2 and TRBJ2-2, with D perhaps matching TRBD2 (6 bases). Germline-derived CDR1 and CDR2 are SGHAT and FQNNGV. The CDR3 has 13 residues. V lost 4 bases and J 6 bases, leaving 9 bases between the germline ends. The CDR3 nucleotides are TGTGCCAGCAGCTCTAGCGTATCCGGGGAGCTGTTTTTT. This sequence encodes CASSSSVSGELFF.

This clone was found once. The chain couples TRBV5-1 to TRBJ1-2; TRBD1 agrees at 7 bases. With V trimmed by 3 bases and J by 7 bases, 9 bases remained unmatched. Germline V gives CDR1 SGHRS, CDR2 YFSETQ. The CDR3 length is 14 residues. DNA of the CDR3: TGCGCCAGCAGCTCGAGACTAGAGGGGGCTGGCTACACCTTC. It is translated as CASSSRLEGAGYTF.

This chain uses TRBV18 with TRBJ1-2, with a weak D call TRBD1 (6 bases). The germline CDR1 and CDR2 sequences are KGHSH and LQKENI. V lost 0 bases and J 6 bases, leaving 32 bases between the germline ends. The CDR3 has 21 residues. The CDR3 loop reads CASSPPSSFRGGDRPLDGYTF. The CDR3 nucleotides are TGTGCCAGCTCACCACCGTCGTCCTTTCGGGGGGGCGATCGACCTCTCGATGGCTACACCTTC.

The chain employs TRBV28 and TRBJ1-1; D possibly corresponds to TRBD1 (5 bases). The CDR3 has 13 amino acids. V lost 6 bases and J 3 bases, leaving 11 bases between the germline ends. The germline V gene encodes CDR1 MDHEN and CDR2 SYDVKM. The CDR3 region has the DNA TGTGCCAGCAGGGGTTGGGGGGACACTGAAGCTTTCTTT. It yields the protein CASRGWGDTEAFF.

The CDR3 loop is CASSHTTSGRAKTQYF. The CDR3 DNA follows: TGCGCCAGCAGCCATACGACTAGCGGGAGGGCAAAGACCCAGTACTTC. The chain uses TRBV4-3 and TRBJ2-5, with TRBD2 identical over 14 bases. The CDR3 extends over 16 amino acids. Trimming removed 3 bases from V and 6 bases from J; junction bases left unmatched: 6. Germline-derived CDR1 and CDR2 are LGHNA and YSLEER.

The chain has TRBV27 and TRBJ1-4; D remains unclear. The CDR3 is made up of 15 amino acids. The germline gives CDR1 MNHEY, CDR2 SMNVEV (reference sequence). V was pared by 5 bases and J by 0 bases, with 10 bases between. The CDR3 region is CASSLGLATNEKLFF. The CDR3 nucleotides read TGTGCCAGCAGTCTTGGACTGGCAACTAATGAAAAACTGTTTTTT.

V usage is TRBV19 and J usage is TRBJ2-3; D is uncertain. Per germline, CDR1 LNHDA and CDR2 SQIVND (reference sequence). The V gene lost 5 bases and the J gene lost 0 bases, with 12 bases spanning the gap. CDR3 length: 15 amino acids. CDR3 region: CASSSTATSTDTQYF. In DNA, the CDR3 is TGTGCCAGTAGTTCGACGGCTACTAGCACAGATACGCAGTATTTT.

The chain couples TRBV4-1 to TRBJ2-3, with a tentative D call TRBD1 (6 bases). Between the trimmed V and J ends, which lost 8 bases and 3 bases, there was a span of 21 bases. From germline, CDR1 is MGHRA and CDR2 YSYEKL. CDR3 length equals 16 residues. The CDR3 coding sequence is TGCGCCAGCTCCCTCGAGGTAGGACAGCCTACAGATACGCAGTATTTT. This sequence encodes CASSLEVGQPTDTQYF.

V is TRBV6-1 and J is TRBJ2-7; TRBD1 matches 7 bases. Germline assignment: CDR1 MNHNS and CDR2 SASEGT. This CDR3 comprises 14 residues. V lost 6 bases to trimming and J lost 7 bases; unmatched junction nucleotides: 12. CDR3 residues: CASRPGGWVGEQYF. CDR3 DNA sequence: TGTGCCAGCAGACCAGGGGGTTGGGTGGGGGAGCAGTACTTC.

The chain uses TRBV28 and TRBJ2-1, with D uncertain. V lost 6 bases and J lost 0, with 12 bases in between. CDR3 length: 15 residues. CDR1 and CDR2 (germline): MDHEN, SYDVKM. This chain's CDR3 is CASSADFSSYNEQFF. The CDR3 bases are TGTGCCAGCAGCGCGGATTTTAGCTCCTACAATGAGCAGTTCTTC.

The chain is built from TRBV10-3 and TRBJ2-3; 8 bases match TRBD1. The CDR3 consists of 17 residues. V gave up 6 bases and J gave up 2 bases; unmatched junction bases: 13. CDR1 and CDR2 from the germline V gene are ENHRY and SYGVKD. CDR3 DNA: TGTGCCATCAGGTGGGGATTTGGACAGGGTCCCACAGATACGCAGTATTTT. The encoded protein is CAIRWGFGQGPTDTQYF.

The J gene is TRBJ1-2, the V gene TRBV28, with D perhaps TRBD1 (6 bases). The length of the CDR3 is 14 residues. V was trimmed by 5 bases and J by 4 bases, leaving 14 bases between them. Per germline, CDR1 MDHEN and CDR2 SYDVKM. The CDR3: CASSPSTGVYGYTF. Here the CDR3 DNA reads TGTGCCAGCAGTCCGTCGACAGGAGTCTATGGCTACACCTTC.

The sample holds a few counts of this clone. CDR3 bases: TGCGCCAGCAGACCTACAGGGAATTCCTACGAGCAGTACTTC. This sequence encodes CASRPTGNSYEQYF. The gene calls are TRBV10-2 and TRBJ2-7, with D possibly TRBD1 on 6 matching bases. V was shortened by 6 bases and J by 1 base, with 13 bases between the two germline ends. The CDR3 loop spans 14 amino acids. In germline, CDR1 is WSHSY, CDR2 SAAADI.